Listed below are T cell receptor beta chains from one sample, sequenced in a study of cytomegalovirus exposure and HLA in healthy donors. TCRdb keeps only in-frame clones here, not all; method: immunoSEQ multiplex PCR. The sample holds about 200,000 clones, around 75% seen once. The sample was PBMCs. The receptor source for this set is a woman in her twenties or thirties in good health and CMV-seronegative. The CDR3 runs from the conserved cysteine through the conserved F or W. A D gene is named only where the DNA matches it firmly. The size field is filled for only some rows; it gives once, few, many or a size class.

D gene: NA; J gene: TRBJ1-4; clone size: few; V gene: TRBV7-2; CDR3 protein: CASSSRGGEKGKLFF; CDR3 DNA: TGTGCCAGCAGCTCCCGGGGTGGGGAAAAAGGAAAACTGTTTTTT
D gene: TRBD2; J gene: TRBJ2-1; clone size: NA; V gene: TRBV30; CDR3 protein: CAWTGGHNEQFF; CDR3 DNA: TGTGCCTGGACGGGGGGGCACAATGAGCAGTTCTTC
D gene: NA; J gene: TRBJ2-2; clone size: NA; V gene: TRBV7-3; CDR3 protein: CASSLGGSLTGELFF; CDR3 DNA: TGTGCCAGCAGCTTAGGAGGTTCTCTTACCGGGGAGCTGTTTTTT
D gene: NA; J gene: TRBJ2-2; clone size: NA; V gene: TRBV19; CDR3 protein: CASSISSPTGELFF; CDR3 DNA: TGTGCCAGTAGTATCTCGAGCCCTACCGGGGAGCTGTTTTTT
D gene: TRBD1; J gene: TRBJ1-2; clone size: NA; V gene: TRBV29-1; CDR3 protein: CSVDGQGGYGYTF; CDR3 DNA: TGCAGCGTTGACGGACAGGGGGGCTATGGCTACACCTTC
D gene: TRBD1; J gene: TRBJ1-6; clone size: NA; V gene: TRBV6-1; CDR3 protein: CASSVGQGNSPLHF; CDR3 DNA: TGTGCCAGCAGCGTGGGACAGGGCAACTCACCCCTCCACTTT
D gene: NA; J gene: TRBJ2-2; clone size: once; V gene: TRBV4-2; CDR3 protein: CASSQDLVGANTGELFF; CDR3 DNA: TGTGCCAGCAGCCAAGATCTAGTAGGGGCGAACACCGGGGAGCTGTTTTTT
D gene: TRBD2; J gene: TRBJ2-3; clone size: NA; V gene: TRBV5-4; CDR3 protein: CASSLRASGSTDTQYF; CDR3 DNA: TGTGCCAGCAGCTTGAGGGCTAGCGGGAGTACAGATACGCAGTATTTT
D gene: NA; J gene: TRBJ2-5; clone size: NA; V gene: TRBV30; CDR3 protein: CAWSPGGPMKTQYF; CDR3 DNA: TGTGCCTGGAGCCCTGGCGGGCCGATGAAGACCCAGTACTTC
D gene: NA; J gene: TRBJ2-1; clone size: NA; V gene: TRBV7-3; CDR3 protein: CASSPSRNRDHNEQFF; CDR3 DNA: TGTGCCAGCAGCCCGAGCCGGAACAGGGACCACAATGAGCAGTTCTTC
D gene: TRBD1; J gene: TRBJ2-5; clone size: NA; V gene: TRBV20-1; CDR3 protein: CSADDRGQYF; CDR3 DNA: TGCAGTGCGGATGACAGGGGTCAGTACTTC
D gene: NA; J gene: TRBJ2-3; clone size: NA; V gene: TRBV13; CDR3 protein: CASSLGLRDTQYF; CDR3 DNA: TGTGCCAGCAGCTTAGGCCTCCGGGATACGCAGTATTTT
D gene: TRBD1; J gene: TRBJ2-7; clone size: NA; V gene: TRBV18; CDR3 protein: CASSPPVQGQYEQYF; CDR3 DNA: TGTGCCAGCTCACCGCCGGTACAGGGGCAATACGAGCAGTACTTC
D gene: NA; J gene: TRBJ1-1; clone size: NA; V gene: TRBV2; CDR3 protein: CARTARINTEAFF; CDR3 DNA: TGTGCTAGGACAGCAAGGATAAACACTGAAGCTTTCTTT
D gene: TRBD2; J gene: TRBJ2-7; clone size: NA; V gene: TRBV5-1; CDR3 protein: CASSLGLARLEQYF; CDR3 DNA: TGCGCCAGCAGCTTAGGACTAGCGCGGCTCGAGCAGTACTTC
D gene: NA; J gene: TRBJ2-6; clone size: few; V gene: TRBV5-1; CDR3 protein: CASSSFSLSSGANVLTF; CDR3 DNA: TGCGCCAGCAGCTCCTTCTCCCTCAGCTCTGGGGCCAACGTCCTGACTTTC
D gene: NA; J gene: TRBJ2-2; clone size: few; V gene: TRBV28; CDR3 protein: CASKGGTVRTGELFF; CDR3 DNA: TGTGCCAGCAAGGGGGGGACGGTCCGGACCGGGGAGCTGTTTTTT
D gene: TRBD2; J gene: TRBJ2-1; clone size: NA; V gene: TRBV2; CDR3 protein: CASSPNLATSGWNNEQFF; CDR3 DNA: TGTGCCAGCAGTCCCAATTTAGCGACTAGCGGGTGGAACAATGAGCAGTTCTTC
D gene: NA; J gene: TRBJ1-3; clone size: NA; V gene: TRBV6-4; CDR3 protein: CASSVVSSGNTIYF; CDR3 DNA: TGTGCCAGCAGTGTAGTGAGCTCTGGAAACACCATATATTTT
D gene: NA; J gene: TRBJ2-3; clone size: NA; V gene: TRBV4-1; CDR3 protein: CASSRVSGTDTQYF; CDR3 DNA: TGCGCCAGCAGCCGAGTTAGCGGAACAGATACGCAGTATTTT
D gene: TRBD2; J gene: TRBJ2-3; clone size: NA; V gene: TRBV4-1; CDR3 protein: CASSMTSGGAADTQYF; CDR3 DNA: TGCGCCAGCAGCATGACTAGCGGGGGGGCAGCAGATACGCAGTATTTT
D gene: NA; J gene: TRBJ2-6; clone size: NA; V gene: TRBV7-2; CDR3 protein: CASSQRTALSSGANVLTF; CDR3 DNA: TGTGCCAGCAGCCAGAGGACAGCCCTAAGCTCTGGGGCCAACGTCCTGACTTTC
D gene: NA; J gene: TRBJ1-2; clone size: NA; V gene: TRBV19; CDR3 protein: CASSIVGGEYYGYTF; CDR3 DNA: TGTGCCAGTAGTATAGTTGGGGGGGAGTACTATGGCTACACCTTC
D gene: NA; J gene: TRBJ2-7; clone size: NA; V gene: TRBV5-4; CDR3 protein: CASSRQATNSYEQYF; CDR3 DNA: TGTGCCAGCAGCAGACAGGCAACCAACTCCTACGAGCAGTACTTC
D gene: NA; J gene: TRBJ1-1; clone size: NA; V gene: TRBV7-6; CDR3 protein: CASSLGQLSGGAFF; CDR3 DNA: TGTGCCAGCAGCTTAGGGCAGCTCTCGGGGGGCGCTTTCTTT
D gene: NA; J gene: TRBJ2-3; clone size: few; V gene: TRBV5-1; CDR3 protein: CASSSHGQTSTDTQYF; CDR3 DNA: TGCGCCAGCAGCTCGCATGGACAGACTAGCACAGATACGCAGTATTTT
D gene: TRBD1; J gene: TRBJ1-4; clone size: NA; V gene: TRBV5-4; CDR3 protein: CASSWGDSLNEKLFF; CDR3 DNA: TGTGCCAGCAGCTGGGGGGACAGCCTCAATGAAAAACTGTTTTTT
D gene: NA; J gene: TRBJ2-6; clone size: NA; V gene: TRBV30; CDR3 protein: CAWIDQGLSPGANVLTF; CDR3 DNA: TGTGCCTGGATAGACCAGGGGCTCTCCCCTGGGGCCAACGTCCTGACTTTC
D gene: NA; J gene: TRBJ2-1; clone size: NA; V gene: TRBV6-5; CDR3 protein: CASSPNGAYNEQFF; CDR3 DNA: TGTGCCAGCAGTCCGAACGGGGCCTACAATGAGCAGTTCTTC
D gene: TRBD1; J gene: TRBJ1-1; clone size: NA; V gene: TRBV19; CDR3 protein: CASTARQGATEAFF; CDR3 DNA: TGTGCCAGTACCGCGAGACAGGGGGCCACTGAAGCTTTCTTT